The 22 T cell receptor beta chains in this list originate from one sample, sequenced in a study of CD8+ T cells in alopecia areata. RNA was extracted and reverse transcribed into cDNA as the sequencing template. The data were produced by immunoSEQ multiplex PCR, yet TCRdb's version contains in-frame clones alone and is incomplete. Of some 180,000 clones in the sample, about half were seen once. Specified treatment: oral pan-JAK inhibitor, 5-10 mg twice daily. The sample was CD8+ T cells sorted from blood, taken at week 52, from a patient treated with tofacitinib. These receptors came from a human donor with alopecia areata.

The V and J genes are TRBV4-2 and TRBJ2-3; 10 bases agree with TRBD2. Germline loops: CDR1 LGHNA, CDR2 YNFKEQ. The V segment lost 4 bases and the J segment 3 bases; nucleotides outside the gene matches: 4. This CDR3 has 15 amino acids. The CDR3 loop reads CASSPLAGNTDTQYF. CDR3 DNA sequence: TGTGCCAGCAGCCCACTAGCGGGGAATACAGATACGCAGTATTTT.

The gene calls are TRBV5-1 and TRBJ1-2; possible D gene TRBD1, 5 bases. The V end was cut by 7 bases, the J end by 6 bases, with 16 bases between. There are 13 residues in the CDR3. From germline, CDR1 is SGHRS and CDR2 YFSETQ. Here the CDR3 reads CASGSLRGDGYTF. The DNA of the CDR3 is TGCGCCAGCGGGTCCCTCCGGGGGGATGGCTACACCTTC.

V gene TRBV7-6 combines with J gene TRBJ2-1, with D possibly being TRBD2 (7 bases). Germline V lookup: CDR1 SGHVS, CDR2 FNYEAQ. V gave up 1 base and J gave up 2 bases, with 12 bases separating them. The CDR3 spans 16 residues. CDR3 in DNA: TGTGCCAGCAGCTTAGTGGTGGGGGGGCCCTACAATGAGCAGTTCTTC. Encoded protein: CASSLVVGGPYNEQFF.

This clone was observed a few times. The V gene is TRBV15, the J gene TRBJ1-2; 9 bases agree with TRBD1. This CDR3 comprises 13 residues. V lost 4 bases to trimming and J lost 5 bases; unmatched junction nucleotides: 2. Germline CDR1 reads LNHNV; CDR2 reads YYDKDF (reference sequence). The CDR3 here is CATSKGQGYGYTF. The DNA of the CDR3 is TGTGCCACCAGCAAAGGACAGGGGTATGGCTACACCTTC.

This clone was detected only once. This sample also contains other DNA sequences that code for the same CDR3. V and J are TRBV30 and TRBJ1-1; D call uncertain. The germline gives CDR1 GTSNPN, CDR2 SVGIG (reference sequence). V shed 0 bases and J shed 1 base, with 6 bases lying between them. The CDR3 totals 13 residues. The CDR3 here is CAWSVLENTEAFF. The CDR3 region has the DNA TGTGCCTGGAGTGTACTGGAGAACACTGAAGCTTTCTTT.

V is TRBV18 and J is TRBJ2-1; tentatively, D is TRBD1 (6 bases). The CDR3 spans 14 residues. Germline assignment: CDR1 KGHSH and CDR2 LQKENI. V shed 5 bases and J shed 8 bases, with 16 bases lying between them. The CDR3 reads CASSRLTGLDEQFF. The CDR3 DNA is TGTGCCAGCTCAAGATTAACAGGGCTCGATGAGCAGTTCTTC. The full variable domain, with the rest looked up from reference TRBV18 and TRBJ2-1, is NAGVMQNPRHLVRRRGQEARLRCSPMKGHSHVYWYRQLPEEGLKFMVYLQKENIIDESGMPKERFSAEFPKEGPSILRIQQVVRGDSAAYFCASSRLTGLDEQFFGPGTRLTVL.

The chain combines TRBV19 with TRBJ1-1; D call uncertain. V was clipped by 9 bases and J by 0 bases, with 11 bases between them. The length of the CDR3 is 13 residues. In germline, CDR1 is LNHDA, CDR2 SQIVND (reference sequence). This chain's CDR3 is CASEDGVNTEAFF. Here the CDR3 DNA reads TGTGCCAGCGAGGACGGAGTGAACACTGAAGCTTTCTTT.

The chain recombines TRBV5-1 with TRBJ2-3; no reliable D call. V was clipped by 5 bases and J by 2 bases, with 9 bases between them. CDR3 length: 13 residues. CDR1 is SGHRS and CDR2 is YFSETQ in the germline V gene. The CDR3 loop reads CASRVMATDTQYF. The CDR3 bases are TGCGCCAGCAGAGTAATGGCCACAGATACGCAGTATTTT.

In this sample, this clone turned up a few times. The chain links TRBV29-1 to TRBJ2-7, with TRBD2 matching over 7 bases. The junction had 9 bases not matched to a gene; V was cut back by 0 bases and J by 7 bases. Looked up from germline, CDR1 is SQVTM and CDR2 is ANQGSEA. The CDR3 runs to 14 residues. The CDR3 DNA reads TGCAGCGTTGAAGAGTTGGGGCGGGGGACGGAGCAGTACTTC. Translated, it gives CSVEELGRGTEQYF.

In its sample, this clone was seen once. The chain employs TRBV27 and TRBJ1-1, with TRBD1 as a possible D gene (6 bases). With 5 bases removed from V and 3 bases from J, the gap between germline ends came to 13 bases. This CDR3 contains 14 residues. CDR1 is MNHEY, CDR2 SMNVEV, per germline (reference sequence). The CDR3 reads CASSATGTYTEAFF. CDR3 coding DNA: TGTGCCAGCAGTGCGACAGGAACTTACACTGAAGCTTTCTTT.

The rearrangement links TRBV6-1 to TRBJ1-6, with a possible D match to TRBD1 (5 bases). The CDR3 runs 15 residues. V was cut by 10 bases and J by 8 bases, with 21 bases left in between. Germline CDR1 MNHNS, CDR2 SASEGT. The CDR3 bases are TGTGCCATAAAGTCAGGGACGCAGACGTATTCACCCCTCCACTTT. Amino acids: CAIKSGTQTYSPLHF.

This chain connects TRBV12-5 to TRBJ1-5; D is ambiguous. This CDR3 has 11 amino acids. Per the germline V gene, CDR1 is LGHNT and CDR2 is FRNRAP. The V gene lost 5 bases and the J gene lost 6 bases, with 5 bases spanning the gap. CDR3 protein: CASGPVQPQHF. As DNA, the CDR3 is TGTGCTAGTGGTCCCGTTCAGCCCCAGCATTTT.

The chain has TRBV5-1 and TRBJ2-5, with TRBD1 matching over 7 bases. The CDR3 covers 13 residues. The germline V gene has CDR1 SGHRS and CDR2 YFSETQ. V shed 4 bases and J 2 bases; nucleotides not matched to a gene: 2. The CDR3 DNA follows: TGCGCCAGCAGCAGGGGACAGCAAGAGACCCAGTACTTC. Its translation is CASSRGQQETQYF.

This clone occurred once. The chain has TRBV13 and TRBJ1-5, with no clear D. Trimming cost V 0 bases and J 3 bases, with 9 bases left between them. The germline CDR1 and CDR2 sequences are PRHDT and FYEKMQ (reference sequence). The CDR3 is 15 residues long. CDR3 in DNA: TGTGCCAGCAGCTTAGGCCCGCCGAACAATCAGCCCCAGCATTTT. Protein product: CASSLGPPNNQPQHF.

The rearrangement joins TRBV13 to TRBJ1-5, with D tentatively TRBD1 (5 bases). V was cut by 0 bases and J by 1 base, with 7 bases left in between. Germline CDR1 and CDR2: PRHDT and FYEKMQ (reference sequence). CDR3 length equals 15 residues. The CDR3: CASSLGGDSNQPQHF. The CDR3 coding sequence is TGTGCCAGCAGCTTAGGGGGGGACAGCAATCAGCCCCAGCATTTT.

This clone was detected only a few times. This chain joins TRBV7-8 and TRBJ2-3; D possibly corresponds to TRBD2 (6 bases). CDR3 length equals 14 residues. Trimming shortened V by 7 bases and J by 10 bases, and 21 bases separated the two germline ends. Germline CDR1 and CDR2: SGHVS and FQNEAQ. The CDR3 bases are TGTGCCAGCACCTCCGGGGAGGTAGTGCAAGCGCAGTATTTT. Protein: CASTSGEVVQAQYF.

A few counts support this clone. The chain links TRBV30 to TRBJ2-7; D is ambiguous. In germline, CDR1 is GTSNPN, CDR2 SVGIG (reference sequence). The CDR3 is made up of 13 amino acids. CDR3 nucleotide sequence: TGTGCTTTCGTCGGCCTGAGCTCCTACGAGCAGTACTTC. Translating gives CAFVGLSSYEQYF.

The sample holds one count of this clone. V usage is TRBV4-1 and J usage is TRBJ1-1, with D perhaps matching TRBD1 (5 bases). Trimming pared 3 bases from V and 7 bases from J, leaving 9 bases between. CDR3 size: 12 residues. Germline V gene lookup returns CDR1 MGHRA and CDR2 YSYEKL. CDR3 amino acids: CASSHDSYEAFF. For the CDR3, the DNA is TGCGCCAGCAGCCACGACAGCTATGAAGCTTTCTTT.

There are a few counts of this clone. This sequence joins TRBV7-3 and TRBJ2-1; TRBD2 agrees at 8 bases. Germline V gene lookup returns CDR1 SGHTA and CDR2 FQGTGA. J was trimmed by 11 bases and V by 4 bases; bases with no gene match: 4. The CDR3 is 12 amino acids. CDR3 sequence (DNA): TGTGCCAGCAGCTCGATTAGCGGGAAGCAGTTCTTC. Amino acids: CASSSISGKQFF.

The rearrangement uses TRBV27 and TRBJ1-1; D is unresolved. Deletions cut 0 bases from V and 1 base from J, with 12 bases between. The CDR3 is made up of 16 amino acids. In germline, CDR1 is MNHEY, CDR2 SMNVEV (reference sequence). The CDR3, as DNA: TGTGCCAGCAGTTTATCGTCGGCAGCCTGGAACACTGAAGCTTTCTTT. Translating it yields CASSLSSAAWNTEAFF.

A few counts support this clone. V is TRBV2 and J is TRBJ1-5, with D maybe TRBD1 (6 bases). The CDR3 extends over 16 amino acids. Germline CDR1 and CDR2: SNHLY and FYNNEI. Trimming took 3 bases from V and 7 from J, leaving 19 bases between them. CDR3 DNA sequence: TGTGCCAGCAGTGAGGGGGGGCCTAGTTTTTTGCAGCCCCAGCATTTT. Its protein is CASSEGGPSFLQPQHF. Full variable domain (rest looked up from reference TRBV2 and TRBJ1-5): EPEVTQTPSHQVTQMGQEVILRCVPISNHLYFYWYRQILGQKVEFLVSFYNNEISEKSEIFDDQFSVERPDGSNFTLKIRSTKLEDSAMYFCASSEGGPSFLQPQHFGDGTRLSIL.

The sample holds a few counts of this clone. This chain links TRBV7-9 with TRBJ2-7, with 11 bases lining up with TRBD1. In germline, CDR1 is SEHNR, CDR2 FQNEAQ (reference sequence). V shed 3 bases and J 5 bases; nucleotides not matched to a gene: 6. The CDR3 runs 15 residues. CDR3 residues: CASSFGSGQGDEQYF. CDR3 in DNA: TGTGCCAGCAGCTTCGGGTCGGGACAGGGGGACGAGCAGTACTTC.